The source of this TCR beta chain is a study of blood T cell repertoires in COVID-19 (dated by TCRdb to about 2020). For the study in its entirety: The collaborator samples originated in the United States, Italy and Spain and spanned the acute and convalescent phases of COVID-19. A freely available public database, intended as a resource for researchers studying the immune response to SARS-CoV-2, is where the repertoires were released. The samples were drawn from two sources: the first 160 participants of the ongoing ImmuneRACE study, and 950 to 1,500 subjects contributed by 6 global collaborators. Where available, HLA class I and class II types were taken from metadata supplied by the sample provider and were not determined by assay-based typing. A de-identified subject ID, COVID-19 status, age in years and sex were almost always included in the sample metadata. The dataset comprised deeply sampled blood TCRbeta repertoires from subjects exposed to, actively infected with, or recovered from COVID-19. The prospective study material was composed of cDNA or gDNA derived from T cells, B-cell-depleted T cells, or PBMCs.

TCRbeta CDR3 regions were amplified from genomic DNA by means of the immunoSEQ Assay, a bias-controlled multiplex PCR. Concerning the study's data processing: Within the assay, amplification of reference gene primers was used to estimate how many nucleated cells each sample contained. Sequence reads were collapsed and filtered to measure the absolute abundance of every unique TCRbeta CDR3 rearrangement. For each sample, productive Simpson clonality was calculated by taking the square root of Simpson's diversity index across productive rearrangements. This immuneACCESS table, as held by TCRdb, lists in-frame sequences with V and J called but not all clones. Of the missing ones, under half trace to an unresolved V gene in checked studies; the others have no known cause. V and J calls and clone size come straight from that table; D and trimming were deduced from the DNA. The sample contains a few hundred thousand clones, 87% of them found a single time. About 6% of the sample goes to the ten largest clones.

Study-wide findings and limitations: The amount of clinical and demographic metadata varied by source and participant and was provided uncurated.

Enrolling through a virtual design, the prospective study's participants ranged in age from roughly 18 to 95 years and lived across about two dozen United States geographic areas. Cohort assignment in the prospective study relied on participant-reported clinical history from a screening survey and a study questionnaire. For ImmuneRACE Cohort 3, a participant was defined as recovered based on two consecutive negative NP/OP PCR tests, clearance by a healthcare professional, or resolution of symptoms. In the prospective study, whole blood, serum and a nasopharyngeal or oropharyngeal swab were collected from each participant by mobile phlebotomists. Prospective study participants could optionally give additional blood draws and questionnaires over an approximately two-month period. Before DNA extraction, prospective study blood samples were shipped either frozen or at room temperature. A note on this clone: Its binding antigen is unknown. No per-base quality is available; no much larger clone lies one base away.

The CDR1 and CDR2 encoded by the germline V gene are SGHRS and YFSETQ. Including cysteine and phenylalanine, the CDR3 has 15 amino acids. Only the CDR3 part of the read is kept: 45 bases, read in frame from the first base. The junction shows trimming of 4 bases on V and 5 bases on J, plus 16 bases between the germline ends. Sequencing used PBMCs or T cells enriched from blood (not recorded which). The sequence came from a woman in her 40s who had recovered from COVID-19. Rearrangement joined TRBV5-1 to TRBJ1-5; the D segment could be TRBD1, given 5 matching bases. The CDR3 has the sequence CASSATGTGDQPQHF. The DNA is as follows: TGCGCCAGCAGCGCAACCGGGACTGGGGATCAGCCCCAGCATTTT.